The 15 T cell receptor beta chains listed next were all sequenced from one sample in a study of T cell responses to AZD1222 COVID-19 vaccine. The method was immunoSEQ multiplex PCR; TCRdb's version includes in-frame clones alone and lacks a portion of them. The sample shows around 190,000 clones, approximately 93% of them seen only once. Sequences were derived from peripheral blood, sampled 28 days after the second AZD1222 dose. These receptors were taken from an adult who received the AZD1222 COVID-19 vaccine.

The V gene is TRBV5-4, the J gene TRBJ1-4; unclear D gene. This CDR3 comprises 13 residues. The V end lost 2 bases, the J end lost 7 bases, and 9 bases lay between the germline ends. From germline, CDR1 is SGHNT and CDR2 YYREEE (reference sequence). The DNA for the CDR3 is TGTGCCAGCAGCTTATCGGTGGGTGAAAAACTGTTTTTT. This gives the protein CASSLSVGEKLFF.

V is TRBV6-5 and J is TRBJ2-7; TRBD1 agrees at 9 bases. After removal of 1 base from V and 2 bases from J, the junction contained 3 bases not matched to a gene. This CDR3 region has 15 residues. CDR1 MNHEY and CDR2 SVGAGI come from the germline V gene. CDR3 loop: CASSYLGTGTYEQYF. Written as DNA, the CDR3 is TGTGCCAGCAGTTACTTGGGGACAGGGACCTACGAGCAGTACTTC.

This clone occurred once. The genes are TRBV6-5 and TRBJ2-7; the match to TRBD2 covers 12 bases. V was clipped by 0 bases and J by 4 bases; unmatched bases: 1. This CDR3 comprises 15 residues. Germline lookup yields CDR1 MNHEY and CDR2 SVGAGI. The CDR3 DNA reads as TGTGCCAGCAGTTACTCGACTAGCGGGAGATACGAGCAGTACTTC. It translates to CASSYSTSGRYEQYF.

The CDR3 is CASSAGPQKPQHF. Written as DNA, the CDR3 is TGTGCCAGCAGCGCAGGGCCCCAAAAGCCCCAGCATTTT. The chain joins TRBV7-2 to TRBJ1-5; D is perhaps TRBD1 (5 bases). The CDR3 sequence is 13 residues long. Germline V lookup: CDR1 SGHTA, CDR2 FQGNSA. V was trimmed by 5 bases and J by 8 bases, leaving 13 bases between them.

The chain employs TRBV18 and TRBJ1-1, with D possibly being TRBD1 (5 bases). V was pared by 1 base and J by 5 bases, with 11 bases between. Germline CDR1 reads KGHSH; CDR2 reads LQKENI. The CDR3 is 14 amino acids. CDR3 loop: CASSPQGVETEAFF. In DNA, the CDR3 is TGTGCCAGCTCACCACAAGGGGTGGAAACTGAAGCTTTCTTT.

On this clone: One end of the junction is discordant with germline, which a read error may explain. The CDR3 is CASSLEQWAEQFF. For the CDR3, the DNA is TGTGCTAGCAGCTTAGAACAGTGGGCTGAGCAGTTCTTC. This chain connects TRBV7-7 to TRBJ2-1; no clear D. The CDR3 has 13 residues. Per the germline V gene, CDR1 is SSHAT and CDR2 is FNYEAQ (reference sequence).

This chain links TRBV6-5 with TRBJ1-1; tentative D call: TRBD1 (6 bases). CDR1 is MNHEY and CDR2 is SVGAGI in the germline V gene. The CDR3 spans 15 residues. The V gene lost 0 bases and the J gene lost 3 bases, with 11 bases spanning the gap. The CDR3 coding sequence is TGTGCCAGCAGTTACTCGAGGGGGGCGTACACTGAAGCTTTCTTT. This encodes CASSYSRGAYTEAFF.

V is TRBV2 and J is TRBJ1-5; tentative D call: TRBD1 (5 bases). Germline V CDR1 and CDR2: SNHLY, FYNNEI. V lost 1 base and J 7 bases, leaving 14 bases between the germline ends. The CDR3 has 15 residues. This CDR3 is CASSEDRLVSQPQHF. Written as DNA, the CDR3 is TGTGCCAGCAGTGAAGACAGGTTGGTGAGCCAGCCCCAGCATTTT.

The J gene is TRBJ1-1, the V gene TRBV7-3; 10 nucleotides agree with TRBD1. Trimming removed 5 bases from V and 3 bases from J; junction bases left unmatched: 9. The germline V gene has CDR1 SGHTA and CDR2 FQGTGA. The CDR3 has 16 amino acids. CDR3 coding DNA: TGTGCCAGCAGCCCAAGTCCTGACAGGGGGCACACTGAAGCTTTCTTT. This gives the protein CASSPSPDRGHTEAFF.

The chain carries TRBV10-3 and TRBJ1-2; the D is unclear. Germline lookup yields CDR1 ENHRY and CDR2 SYGVKD. V shed 4 bases and J shed 8 bases, with 11 bases lying between them. The CDR3 is 12 amino acids. This CDR3 reads CAISGTPWGYTF. The CDR3 DNA follows: TGTGCCATCAGTGGAACACCCTGGGGCTACACCTTC.

V usage is TRBV6-2 or TRBV6-3 and J usage is TRBJ1-2; D unresolved. Trimming shortened V by 4 bases and J by 5 bases, and 20 bases separated the two germline ends. The CDR3 runs to 16 residues. From germline, CDR1 is MNHEY and CDR2 SVGEGT. The DNA for the CDR3 is TGTGCCAGCAGTTCTTCTCCCGGCAGACCCACTTATGGCTACACCTTC. The encoded protein is CASSSSPGRPTYGYTF.

This chain uses TRBV7-3 with TRBJ2-1; perhaps TRBD2 as D (5 bases). Trimming removed 8 bases from V and 3 bases from J, with 17 bases in between. The germline gives CDR1 SGHTA, CDR2 FQGTGA. This CDR3 region has 15 residues. The CDR3 bases are TGTGCCAGCCGTAGTGACGAGCGGAACTACAATGAGCAGTTCTTC. Its protein is CASRSDERNYNEQFF.

The V call is TRBV7-2, the J call TRBJ1-2; D remains ambiguous. Germline V gene sequence: CDR1 SGHTA, CDR2 FQGNSA. This CDR3 is built from 13 residues. Between the trimmed V and J ends, which lost 2 bases and 4 bases, there was a span of 8 bases. The CDR3, as DNA: TGTGCCAGCAGCTTAACGCTGCCCTATGGCTACACCTTC. The encoded protein is CASSLTLPYGYTF. Full variable domain (rest looked up from reference TRBV7-2 and TRBJ1-2): GAGVSQSPSNKVTEKGKDVELRCDPISGHTALYWYRQSLGQGLEFLIYFQGNSAPDKSGLPSDRFSAERTGGSVSTLTIQRTQQEDSAVYLCASSLTLPYGYTFGSGTRLTVV.

The chain combines TRBV9 with TRBJ1-2; perhaps TRBD1 as D (5 bases). V was trimmed by 2 bases and J by 3 bases, leaving 11 bases between them. Germline V gene lookup returns CDR1 SGDLS and CDR2 YYNGEE. The CDR3 loop spans 14 amino acids. The CDR3 region has the DNA TGTGCCAGCAGCGTGGGGATACAGGACTATGGCTACACCTTC. This encodes CASSVGIQDYGYTF.

The chain carries TRBV27 and TRBJ1-1; TRBD1 is a possible D gene (6 bases). Looked up from germline, CDR1 is MNHEY and CDR2 is SMNVEV (reference sequence). The CDR3 runs 13 residues. The ends were cut back, 3 bases at V and 8 bases at J, with 13 bases in the middle. The CDR3 coding sequence is TGTGCCAGCAGTTTTTCAGGGACACTAGAAGCTTTCTTT. The encoded protein is CASSFSGTLEAFF.